This section outlines one T cell receptor (beta chain) sequence together with its context. No antigen is known for it. The data are from a study of vaccination effects on CD4 cells after COVID-19. At the level of the study: Everyone in the study got two shots of either the BNT162b2 or mRNA-1273 vaccine.

Repertoires were generated with immunoSEQ multiplex PCR, while TCRdb's copy carries only in-frame clones and drops some. The sample contains 60,000 to 75,000 clones, more than 65% of which appear only once. CDR3 length: 15 amino acids. CDR1 is SGHNT, CDR2 YYREEE, per germline (reference sequence). V trimming: 2 bases; J trimming: 4 bases; junction bases outside the gene matches: 5. Peptide-pool stimulation followed by sequencing identified expanded antigen-specific CD4+ clonotypes in the ViraFEST assay. An approximately ten-day culture period preceded the isolation of CD4+ T cells. Confirmation by PCR established that the person had SARS-CoV-2 infection between March and December 2020.

The sequencing here drew on CD4+ T cells from PBMCs cultured with HIV peptides, taken before COVID-19 vaccination. Sample subset: HIV-1 Nef peptide pool negative control/reference culture. This clonotype was sampled from a human donor who had a prior SARS-CoV-2 infection. This chain links TRBV5-4 with TRBJ1-1; 10 bases agree with TRBD1. The CDR3 is CASSFFWTGGTEAFF. CDR3 bases: TGTGCCAGCAGCTTCTTCTGGACAGGGGGCACTGAAGCTTTCTTT.